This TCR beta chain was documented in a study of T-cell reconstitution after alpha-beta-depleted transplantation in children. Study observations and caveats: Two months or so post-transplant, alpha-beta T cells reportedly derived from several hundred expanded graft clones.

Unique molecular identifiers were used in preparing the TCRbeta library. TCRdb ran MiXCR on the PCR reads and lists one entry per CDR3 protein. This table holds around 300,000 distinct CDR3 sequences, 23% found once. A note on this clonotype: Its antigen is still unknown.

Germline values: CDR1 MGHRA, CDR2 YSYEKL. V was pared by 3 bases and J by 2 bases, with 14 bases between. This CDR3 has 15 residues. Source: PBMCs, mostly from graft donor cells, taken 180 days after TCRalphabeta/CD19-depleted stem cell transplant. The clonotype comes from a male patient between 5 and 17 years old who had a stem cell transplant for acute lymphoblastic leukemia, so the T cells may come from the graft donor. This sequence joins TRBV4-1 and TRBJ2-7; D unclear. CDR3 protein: CASSQPRARTYEQYF. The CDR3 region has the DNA TGCGCCAGCAGCCAGCCGCGCGCGAGAACCTACGAGCAGTACTTC.